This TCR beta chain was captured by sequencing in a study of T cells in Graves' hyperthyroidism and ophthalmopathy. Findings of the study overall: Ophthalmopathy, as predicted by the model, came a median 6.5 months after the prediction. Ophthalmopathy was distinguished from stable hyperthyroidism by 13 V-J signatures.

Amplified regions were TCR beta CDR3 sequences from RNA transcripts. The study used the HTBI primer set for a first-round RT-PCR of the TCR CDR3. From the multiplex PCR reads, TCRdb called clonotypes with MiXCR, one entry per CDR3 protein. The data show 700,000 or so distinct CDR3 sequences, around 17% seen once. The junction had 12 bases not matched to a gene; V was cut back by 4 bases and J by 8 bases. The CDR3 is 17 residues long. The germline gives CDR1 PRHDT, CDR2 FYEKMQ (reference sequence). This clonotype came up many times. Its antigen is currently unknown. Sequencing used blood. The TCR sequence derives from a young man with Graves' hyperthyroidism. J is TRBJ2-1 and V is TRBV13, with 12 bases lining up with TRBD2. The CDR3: CASSSRPSSGRADEQFF. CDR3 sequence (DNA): TGTGCCAGCAGCTCCCGACCCTCTAGCGGGAGGGCCGATGAGCAGTTCTTC.